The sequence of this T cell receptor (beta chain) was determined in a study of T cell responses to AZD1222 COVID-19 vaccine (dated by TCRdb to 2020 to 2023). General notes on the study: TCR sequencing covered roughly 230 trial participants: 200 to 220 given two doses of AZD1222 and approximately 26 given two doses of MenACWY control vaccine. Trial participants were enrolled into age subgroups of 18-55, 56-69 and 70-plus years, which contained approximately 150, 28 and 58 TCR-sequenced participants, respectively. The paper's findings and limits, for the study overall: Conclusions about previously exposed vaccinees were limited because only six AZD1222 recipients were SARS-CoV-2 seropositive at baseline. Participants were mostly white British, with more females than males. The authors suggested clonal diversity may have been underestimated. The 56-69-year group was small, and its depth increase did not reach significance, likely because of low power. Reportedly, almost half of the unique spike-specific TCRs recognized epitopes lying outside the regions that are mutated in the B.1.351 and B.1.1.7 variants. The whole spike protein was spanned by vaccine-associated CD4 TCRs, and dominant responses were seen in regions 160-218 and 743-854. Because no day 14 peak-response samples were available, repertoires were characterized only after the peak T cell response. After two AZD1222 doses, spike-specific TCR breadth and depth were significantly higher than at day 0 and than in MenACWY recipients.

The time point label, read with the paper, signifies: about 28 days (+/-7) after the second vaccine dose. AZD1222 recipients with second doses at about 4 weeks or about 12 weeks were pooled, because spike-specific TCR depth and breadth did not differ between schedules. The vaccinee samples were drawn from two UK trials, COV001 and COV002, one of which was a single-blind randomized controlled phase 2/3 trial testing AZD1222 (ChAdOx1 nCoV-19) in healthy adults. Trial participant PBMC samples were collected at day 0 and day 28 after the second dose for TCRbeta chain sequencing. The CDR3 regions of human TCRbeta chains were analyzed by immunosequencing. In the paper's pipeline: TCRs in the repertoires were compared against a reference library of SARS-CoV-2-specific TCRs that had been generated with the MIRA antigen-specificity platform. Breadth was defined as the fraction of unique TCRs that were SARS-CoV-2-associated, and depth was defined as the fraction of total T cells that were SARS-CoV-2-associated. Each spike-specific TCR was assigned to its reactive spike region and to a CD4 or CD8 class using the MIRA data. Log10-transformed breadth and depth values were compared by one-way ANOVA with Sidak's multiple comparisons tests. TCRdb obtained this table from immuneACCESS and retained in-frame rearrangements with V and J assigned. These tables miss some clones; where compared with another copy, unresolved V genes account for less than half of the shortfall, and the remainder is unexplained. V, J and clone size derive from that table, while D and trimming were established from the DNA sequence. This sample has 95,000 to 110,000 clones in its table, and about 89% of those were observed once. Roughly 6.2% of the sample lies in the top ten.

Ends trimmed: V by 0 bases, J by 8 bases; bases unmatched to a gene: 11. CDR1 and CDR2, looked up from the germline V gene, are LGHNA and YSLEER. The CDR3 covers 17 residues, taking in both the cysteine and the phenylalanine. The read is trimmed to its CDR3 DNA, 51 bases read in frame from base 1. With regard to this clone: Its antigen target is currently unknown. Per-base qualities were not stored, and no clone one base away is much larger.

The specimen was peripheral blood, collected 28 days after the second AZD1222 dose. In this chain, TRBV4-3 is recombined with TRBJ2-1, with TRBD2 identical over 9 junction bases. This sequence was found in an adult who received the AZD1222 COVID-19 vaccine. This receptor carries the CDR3 CASSQDARGSGRDEQFF. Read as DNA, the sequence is TGCGCCAGCAGCCAAGATGCCCGGGGTAGCGGGAGAGATGAGCAGTTCTTC.